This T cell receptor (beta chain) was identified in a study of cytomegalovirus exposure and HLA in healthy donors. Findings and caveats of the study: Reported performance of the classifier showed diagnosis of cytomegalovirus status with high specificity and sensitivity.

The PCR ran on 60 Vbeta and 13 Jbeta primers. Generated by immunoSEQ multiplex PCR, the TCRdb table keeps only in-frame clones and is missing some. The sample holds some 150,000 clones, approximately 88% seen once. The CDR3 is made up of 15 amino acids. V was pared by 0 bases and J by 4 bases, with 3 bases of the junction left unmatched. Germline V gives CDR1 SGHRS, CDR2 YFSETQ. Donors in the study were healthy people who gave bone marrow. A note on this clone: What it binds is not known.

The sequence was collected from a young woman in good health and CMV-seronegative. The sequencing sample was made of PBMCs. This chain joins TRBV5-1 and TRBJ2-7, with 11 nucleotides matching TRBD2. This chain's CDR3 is CASSLASGGLYEQYF. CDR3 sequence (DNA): TGCGCCAGCAGCTTGGCTAGCGGGGGGTTGTACGAGCAGTACTTC.